This T cell receptor beta chain was identified during a study of vaccination effects on CD4 cells after COVID-19. As for the study in general: In culture with 10 IU/ml IL-2 and 8 to 10 ug/ml peptides, PBMC were grown at some 2 million per well.

Details on this clone: Its antigen is not known.

Produced via immunoSEQ multiplex PCR; TCRdb's table is partial and in-frame only. The sample consists of roughly 31,000 clones, 70% to 80% of them appearing once. Researchers isolated CD4+ T cells once approximately 10 days of culture had elapsed. Vaccine recipients lacked prior SARS-CoV-2 infection and had negative nucleocapsid antibodies. Half-medium changes using IL-2 medium occurred on days 3 and 7. V shed 4 bases, J shed 3 bases, and the junction held 5 bases outside the gene matches. CDR1 ENHRY and CDR2 SYGVKD come from the germline V gene. This CDR3 is 15 amino acids long. This clonotype originated in a human donor who received a COVID-19 vaccine. This material consisted of CD4+ T cells from PBMCs cultured without peptide, taken before COVID-19 vaccination. The J gene is TRBJ1-5, the V gene TRBV10-3; TRBD1 agrees at 8 bases. In DNA form, the CDR3 reads TGTGCCATCAGTGGGACAGGGCGGAACAATCAGCCCCAGCATTTT. Its translation is CAISGTGRNNQPQHF.